This entry lists 20 T cell receptor beta chains sequenced from one sample in a study of post-analysis software for immune sequencing data (dated by TCRdb to 2014 to 2015). Findings and caveats that apply to the study as a whole: Significantly higher frequencies in patients than in controls were found for about 5 TRBV segments, including TRBV5-6, TRBV5-1 and TRBV20-1.

The method behind the library was PCR. The sequencer was an Illumina HiSeq 2500. To reduce PCR and sequencing biases, unique molecular identifiers were built into the TCR beta cDNA libraries. TCRdb's own reprocessing of the public reads used fastp at Q25 and MiXCR and kept productive beta chains. Entries that share a CDR3 protein sequence are merged under the most common genes and DNA. The sample table lists around 770,000 distinct CDR3 sequences, about half of them with a count of one. Roughly 4.9% of the sample goes to the ten largest clones. What these receptors recognize is not known. Material for sequencing was blood. These receptor sequences come from a girl aged 5 to 17 with multiple sclerosis.

This sequence joins TRBV12-3 or TRBV12-4 and TRBJ2-5, with 8 bases that match TRBD1. The DNA end is a closer match to TRBJ2-7, so the J assignment may be wrong. The CDR3 covers 14 residues. CDR3 protein: CASSWAGGINEQYF. The CDR3 DNA sequence: TGTGCCAGCAGTTGGGCAGGGGGCATCAACGAGCAGTACTTC.

The genes are TRBV20-1 and TRBJ2-5; D gene ambiguous. This CDR3 contains 16 residues. The germline V gene encodes CDR1 DFQATT and CDR2 SNEGSKA (reference sequence). V lost 3 bases, J lost 11 bases, and 28 bases lay in between. This CDR3 reads CSARRAYGDFYNEQYF. CDR3 nucleotide sequence: TGCAGTGCTAGGAGAGCGTACGGAGATTTCTACAATGAGCAGTACTTC.

The V call is TRBV9, the J call TRBJ1-1, with D hard to call. The germline gives CDR1 SGDLS, CDR2 YYNGEE. Deletions cut 4 bases from V and 1 base from J, with 11 bases between. The CDR3 covers 14 residues. CDR3 loop: CASSPRRENTEAFF. CDR3 DNA: TGTGCCAGCAGCCCCCGAAGGGAGAACACTGAAGCTTTCTTT.

The J gene is TRBJ2-7, the V gene TRBV4-2; TRBD2 is a possible D gene (6 bases). Trimming took off 0 bases at V and 7 bases at J, with 13 bases between the two ends. Germline loops: CDR1 LGHNA, CDR2 YNFKEQ. This CDR3 is built from 14 residues. The CDR3 sequence: CASSQDGPGEEQYF. In DNA form, the CDR3 reads TGTGCCAGCAGCCAAGACGGCCCGGGGGAAGAGCAGTACTTC.

The chain uses TRBV7-9 and TRBJ2-7; 10 nucleotides line up with TRBD1. The CDR3 loop spans 13 amino acids. Losses at the gene ends were 5 bases for V and 12 bases for J; bases not matched to a gene: 10. CDR1 is SEHNR, CDR2 FQNEAQ, per germline (reference sequence). The CDR3 loop reads CASSPGRQGAGYF. CDR3 bases: TGTGCCAGCAGCCCCGGTCGACAGGGGGCGGGGTACTTC.

This chain joins TRBV5-1 and TRBJ2-3, with 7 bases aligning to TRBD2. Germline V gene sequence: CDR1 SGHRS, CDR2 YFSETQ. The CDR3 contains 17 residues. J gave up 4 bases and V 3 bases, and 14 bases lay outside the gene matches. DNA of the CDR3: TGCGCCAGCAGCTCGCGTCTGTCGGCGGGAGCTGCAGATACGCAGTATTTT. It encodes CASSSRLSAGAADTQYF.

CDR3 DNA sequence: TGCAGTGCTAGACCCCGGCTTGAGTGGGAGCAGTACTTC. This encodes CSARPRLEWEQYF. The V and J genes are TRBV20-1 and TRBJ2-7, with unresolved D. Trimming left V 2 bases short and J 7 bases short, with 15 bases between. CDR3 length: 13 amino acids. Germline lookup yields CDR1 DFQATT and CDR2 SNEGSKA (reference sequence).

This clonotype was observed a handful of times. This chain uses TRBV29-1 with TRBJ2-7; 7 bases agree with TRBD2. The CDR3 extends over 12 amino acids. The V segment lost 6 bases and the J segment 2 bases; nucleotides outside the gene matches: 4. Germline V CDR1 and CDR2: SQVTM, ANQGSEA. For the CDR3, the DNA is TGCAGCGTGGGAGGGAGCGCCTACGAGCAGTACTTC. Protein sequence: CSVGGSAYEQYF.

As concerns this clonotype: An end of the junction differs from the germline gene, which may be a read error. This chain joins TRBV20-1 and TRBJ1-2, with a tentative D call TRBD1 (5 bases). Germline values: CDR1 DFQATT, CDR2 SNEGSKA (reference sequence). This CDR3 region has 11 residues. CDR3 coding DNA: TGCAGTGGGGACGGAAACTATGGTTACACCTTC. Its translation: CSGDGNYGYTF.

The V gene is TRBV12-3 or TRBV12-4, the J gene TRBJ2-1, with TRBD1 matching 8 bases. Unmatched junction bases numbered 11, after V lost 6 bases and J lost 7 bases. The CDR3 is 15 amino acids. Written as DNA, the CDR3 is TGTGCCAGCAGAGAGCAGGGGGCCCAGCCTAATGAGCAGTTCTTC. Translating gives CASREQGAQPNEQFF.

The chain's CDR3 is CSAGRDTVYEQYF. In DNA form, the CDR3 reads TGCAGTGCTGGGCGGGACACGGTCTACGAGCAGTACTTC. The chain carries TRBV20-1 and TRBJ2-7, with D possibly being TRBD1 or TRBD2 (6 bases each). Looked up from germline, CDR1 is DFQATT and CDR2 is SNEGSKA (reference sequence). The germline V and J ends were trimmed by 5 bases and 3 bases, with 14 bases remaining between them. This CDR3 spans 13 amino acids.

The chain links TRBV7-8 to TRBJ2-7; 9 positions agree with TRBD1. V shed 5 bases, J shed 6 bases, and the junction held 11 bases outside the gene matches. The CDR3 sequence is 15 residues long. Germline loops: CDR1 SGHVS, CDR2 FQNEAQ. The CDR3 reads CASSDRGSAGAEQYF. In DNA form, the CDR3 reads TGTGCCAGCAGCGACAGGGGGTCGGCAGGGGCCGAGCAGTACTTC.

This chain joins TRBV18 and TRBJ1-2, with unresolved D. Per the germline V gene, CDR1 is KGHSH and CDR2 is LQKENI. Trimming shortened V by 0 bases and J by 6 bases, and 8 bases separated the two germline ends. The CDR3 is 13 residues long. This CDR3 is CASSPPLRDGYTF. The CDR3 DNA sequence: TGTGCCAGCTCACCACCGTTAAGAGATGGCTACACCTTC.

J is TRBJ2-7 and V is TRBV11-2, with 7 nucleotides matching TRBD2. The CDR3 consists of 13 residues. Germline values: CDR1 SGHAT, CDR2 FQNNGV. The J segment lost 5 bases and the V segment lost 5 bases, leaving 6 bases of the junction unmatched. CDR3 DNA: TGTGCCAGCAGCCCACGGGGGGACCACGAGCAGTACTTC. As protein: CASSPRGDHEQYF.

This clonotype came up a few times. The CDR3 DNA sequence: TGTGCCAGCAGCTGGGGTGATAGCCCGGGACAGAAACAGTACTTC. As protein: CASSWGDSPGQKQYF. The rearrangement links TRBV5-6 to TRBJ2-4; 7 bases line up with TRBD1. The CDR3 is 15 amino acids. CDR1 is SGHDT, CDR2 YYEEEE, per germline. J gave up 13 bases and V 3 bases, and 16 bases lay outside the gene matches.

This clonotype was counted only a few times. This chain connects TRBV5-1 to TRBJ1-2; 7 bases are shared with TRBD1. Germline V lookup: CDR1 SGHRS, CDR2 YFSETQ. This CDR3 has 15 amino acids. With 4 bases clipped from V and 4 bases from J, the junction kept 10 bases outside the gene matches. The CDR3 DNA reads as TGCGCCAGCAGCGCAGACCCGGGACAGCTCTATGGCTACACCTTC. This gives the protein CASSADPGQLYGYTF.

This clonotype came up a few times. V usage is TRBV28 and J usage is TRBJ2-1, with 8 nucleotides matching TRBD2. The CDR3 has 17 amino acids. Germline CDR1 and CDR2: MDHEN and SYDVKM. Trimming took 6 bases from V and 4 from J; bases not matched to a gene: 14. CDR3: CASSKMTGLAGYNEQFF. CDR3 nucleotides: TGTGCCAGCAGCAAGATGACTGGGCTAGCGGGTTACAATGAGCAGTTCTTC.

The V and J genes are TRBV7-9 and TRBJ2-7; the D gene is possibly TRBD2 (6 bases). The CDR3 spans 15 residues. CDR1 and CDR2 from the germline V gene are SEHNR and FQNEAQ (reference sequence). The V gene lost 5 bases and the J gene lost 5 bases, with 19 bases spanning the gap. The CDR3 spells CASSVATNGSDEQYF. The CDR3 coding sequence is TGTGCCAGCAGCGTGGCGACTAACGGGAGCGACGAGCAGTACTTC.

The chain is built from TRBV12-3 or TRBV12-4 and TRBJ2-1; 10 bases map to TRBD2. The CDR3 is made up of 16 amino acids. V was pared by 5 bases and J by 3 bases, with 7 bases of the junction left unmatched. CDR3 residues: CASSPRLAGVYNEQFF. In nucleotides, the CDR3 is TGTGCCAGCAGTCCTAGACTAGCGGGCGTCTACAATGAGCAGTTCTTC.

This clonotype was seen a handful of times. The chain is built from TRBV7-9 and TRBJ2-4, with D unclear. Germline CDR1 reads SEHNR; CDR2 reads FQNEAQ (reference sequence). V was trimmed by 4 bases and J by 3 bases, leaving 4 bases between them. This CDR3 is built from 12 residues. DNA of the CDR3: TGTGCCAGCAGCTCCAACAAAAACATTCAGTACTTC. This translates into CASSSNKNIQYF.